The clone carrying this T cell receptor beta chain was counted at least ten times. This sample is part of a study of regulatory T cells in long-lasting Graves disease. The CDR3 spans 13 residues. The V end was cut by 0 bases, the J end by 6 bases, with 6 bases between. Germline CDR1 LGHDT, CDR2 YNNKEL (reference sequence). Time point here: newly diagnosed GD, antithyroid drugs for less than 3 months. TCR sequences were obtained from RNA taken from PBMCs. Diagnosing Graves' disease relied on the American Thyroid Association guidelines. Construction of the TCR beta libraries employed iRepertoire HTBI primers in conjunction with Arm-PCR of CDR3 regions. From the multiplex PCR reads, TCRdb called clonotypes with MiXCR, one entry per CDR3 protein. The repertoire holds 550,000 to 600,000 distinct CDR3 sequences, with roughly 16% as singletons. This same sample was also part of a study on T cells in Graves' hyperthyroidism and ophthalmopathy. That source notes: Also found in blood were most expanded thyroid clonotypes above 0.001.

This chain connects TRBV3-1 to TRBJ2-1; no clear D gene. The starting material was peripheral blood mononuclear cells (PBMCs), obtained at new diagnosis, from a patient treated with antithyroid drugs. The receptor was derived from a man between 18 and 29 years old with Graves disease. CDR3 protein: CASSQEPRNEQFF. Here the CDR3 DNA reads TGTGCCAGCAGCCAAGAGCCGCGCAATGAGCAGTTCTTC.